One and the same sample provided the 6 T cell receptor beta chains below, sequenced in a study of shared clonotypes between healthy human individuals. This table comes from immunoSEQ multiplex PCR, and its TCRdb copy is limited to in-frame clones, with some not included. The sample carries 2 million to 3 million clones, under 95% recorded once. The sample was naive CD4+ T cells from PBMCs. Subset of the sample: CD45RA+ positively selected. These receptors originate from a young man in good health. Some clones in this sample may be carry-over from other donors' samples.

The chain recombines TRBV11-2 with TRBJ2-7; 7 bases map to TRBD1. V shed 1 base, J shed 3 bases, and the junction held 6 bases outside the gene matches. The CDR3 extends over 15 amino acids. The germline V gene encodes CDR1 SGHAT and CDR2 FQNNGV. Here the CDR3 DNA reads TGTGCCAGCAGCTTAGCCCGGGACAGCGTCTACGAGCAGTACTTC. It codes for CASSLARDSVYEQYF.

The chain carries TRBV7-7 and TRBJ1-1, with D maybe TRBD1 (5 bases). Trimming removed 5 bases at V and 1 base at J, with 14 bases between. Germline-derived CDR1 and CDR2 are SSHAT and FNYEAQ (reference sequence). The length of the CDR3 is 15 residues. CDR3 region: CASSRWGGTNTEAFF. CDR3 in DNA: TGTGCCAGCAGCCGTTGGGGGGGAACGAACACTGAAGCTTTCTTT.

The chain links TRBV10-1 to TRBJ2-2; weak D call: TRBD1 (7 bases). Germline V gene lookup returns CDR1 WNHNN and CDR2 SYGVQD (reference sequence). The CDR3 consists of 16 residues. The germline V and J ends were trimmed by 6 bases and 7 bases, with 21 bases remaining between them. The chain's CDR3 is CASRGYRGVEGGELFF. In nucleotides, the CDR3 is TGCGCCAGCAGAGGATACAGGGGCGTGGAGGGCGGGGAGCTGTTTTTT.

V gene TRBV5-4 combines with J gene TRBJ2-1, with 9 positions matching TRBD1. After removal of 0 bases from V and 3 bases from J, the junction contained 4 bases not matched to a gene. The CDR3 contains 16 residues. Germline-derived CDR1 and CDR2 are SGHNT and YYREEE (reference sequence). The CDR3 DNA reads TGTGCCAGCAGCTTGGGATGGACAGGGGACTACAATGAGCAGTTCTTC. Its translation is CASSLGWTGDYNEQFF.

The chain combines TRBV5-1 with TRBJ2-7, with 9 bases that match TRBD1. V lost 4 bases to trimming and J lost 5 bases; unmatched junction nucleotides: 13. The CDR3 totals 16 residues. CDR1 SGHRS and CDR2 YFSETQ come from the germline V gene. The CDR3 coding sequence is TGCGCCAGCAGCCCAAGAGGTGGGACAGGGTTCCACGAGCAGTACTTC. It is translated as CASSPRGGTGFHEQYF. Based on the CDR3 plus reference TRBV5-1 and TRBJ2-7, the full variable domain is KAGVTQTPRYLIKTRGQQVTLSCSPISGHRSVSWYQQTPGQGLQFLFEYFSETQRNKGNFPGRFSGRQFSNSRSEMNVSTLELGDSALYLCASSPRGGTGFHEQYFGPGTRLTVT.

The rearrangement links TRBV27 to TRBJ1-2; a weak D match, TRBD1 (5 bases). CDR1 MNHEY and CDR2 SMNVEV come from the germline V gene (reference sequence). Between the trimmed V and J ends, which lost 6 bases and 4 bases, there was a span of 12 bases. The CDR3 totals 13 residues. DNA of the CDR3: TGTGCCAGCAGCCCCCGCGGGGCCTATGGCTACACCTTC. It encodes CASSPRGAYGYTF.